This T cell receptor (beta chain) was obtained from a study of T cell responses to AZD1222 COVID-19 vaccine. The germline CDR1 and CDR2 sequences are LGHNA and YNFKEQ. The ends lost 5 bases at V and 2 bases at J; junction bases unmatched: 7. The CDR3 contains 16 residues. Produced via immunoSEQ multiplex PCR; TCRdb's table is partial and in-frame only. Of 150,000 to 200,000 clones listed, around 94% are singletons. This clone is a singleton in its sample. This sample comprised peripheral blood, obtained 28 days after the second AZD1222 dose. The receptor was isolated from an adult who received the AZD1222 COVID-19 vaccine. This chain connects TRBV4-2 to TRBJ2-1; TRBD1 agrees at 9 bases. Here the CDR3 reads CASSDRGTRTYNEQFF. In DNA form, the CDR3 reads TGTGCCAGCAGCGACAGGGGGACTCGAACCTACAATGAGCAGTTCTTC.